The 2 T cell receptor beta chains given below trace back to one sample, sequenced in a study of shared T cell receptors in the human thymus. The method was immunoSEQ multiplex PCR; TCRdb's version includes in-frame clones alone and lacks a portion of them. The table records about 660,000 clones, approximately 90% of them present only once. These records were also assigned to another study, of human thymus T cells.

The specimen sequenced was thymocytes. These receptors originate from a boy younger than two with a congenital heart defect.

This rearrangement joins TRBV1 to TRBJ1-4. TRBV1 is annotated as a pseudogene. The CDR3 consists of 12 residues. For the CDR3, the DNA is TGCAGCAGGACCGGGACTAATGAAAAACTGTTTTTT. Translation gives CSRTGTNEKLFF.

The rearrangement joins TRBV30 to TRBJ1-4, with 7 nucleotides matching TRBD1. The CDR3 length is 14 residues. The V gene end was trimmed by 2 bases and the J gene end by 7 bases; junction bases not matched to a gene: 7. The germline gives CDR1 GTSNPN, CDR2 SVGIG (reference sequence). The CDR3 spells CAWSPDRESEKLFF. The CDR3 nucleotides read TGTGCCTGGAGTCCTGACAGGGAGAGTGAAAAACTGTTTTTT.